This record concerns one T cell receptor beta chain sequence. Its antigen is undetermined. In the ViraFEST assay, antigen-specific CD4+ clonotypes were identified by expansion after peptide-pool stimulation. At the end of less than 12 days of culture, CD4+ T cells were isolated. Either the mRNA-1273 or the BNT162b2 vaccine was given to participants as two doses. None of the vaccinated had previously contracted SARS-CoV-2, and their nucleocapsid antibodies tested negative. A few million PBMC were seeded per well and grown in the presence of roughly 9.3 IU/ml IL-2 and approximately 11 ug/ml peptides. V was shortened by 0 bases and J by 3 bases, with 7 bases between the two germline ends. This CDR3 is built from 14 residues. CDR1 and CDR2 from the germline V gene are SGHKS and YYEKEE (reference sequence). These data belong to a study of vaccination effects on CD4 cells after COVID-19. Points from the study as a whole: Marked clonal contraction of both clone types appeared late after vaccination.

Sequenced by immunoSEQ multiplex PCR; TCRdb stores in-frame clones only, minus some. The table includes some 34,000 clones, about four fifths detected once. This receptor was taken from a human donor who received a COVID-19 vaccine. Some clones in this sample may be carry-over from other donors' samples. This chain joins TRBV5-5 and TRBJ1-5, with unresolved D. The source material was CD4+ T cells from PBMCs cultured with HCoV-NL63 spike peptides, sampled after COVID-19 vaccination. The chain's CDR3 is CASSLGPLNQPQHF. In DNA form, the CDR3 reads TGTGCCAGCAGCTTGGGACCGCTCAATCAGCCCCAGCATTTT.